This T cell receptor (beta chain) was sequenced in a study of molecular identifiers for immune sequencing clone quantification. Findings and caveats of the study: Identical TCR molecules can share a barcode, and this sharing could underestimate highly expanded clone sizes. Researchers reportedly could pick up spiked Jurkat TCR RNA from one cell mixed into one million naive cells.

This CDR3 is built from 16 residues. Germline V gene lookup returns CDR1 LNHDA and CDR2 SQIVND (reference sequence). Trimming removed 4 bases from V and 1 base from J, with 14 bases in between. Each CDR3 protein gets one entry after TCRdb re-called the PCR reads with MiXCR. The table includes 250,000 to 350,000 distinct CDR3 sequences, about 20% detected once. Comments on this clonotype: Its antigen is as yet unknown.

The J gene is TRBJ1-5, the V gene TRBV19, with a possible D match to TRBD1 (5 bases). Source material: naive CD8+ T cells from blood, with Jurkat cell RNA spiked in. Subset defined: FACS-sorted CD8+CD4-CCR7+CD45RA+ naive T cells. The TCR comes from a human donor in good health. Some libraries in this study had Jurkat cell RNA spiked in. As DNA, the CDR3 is TGTGCCAGTAGTACTAGTAGGGGAAGGAGCAATCAGCCCCAGCATTTT. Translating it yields CASSTSRGRSNQPQHF. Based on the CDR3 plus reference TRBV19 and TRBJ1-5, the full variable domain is DGGITQSPKYLFRKEGQNVTLSCEQNLNHDAMYWYRQDPGQGLRLIYYSQIVNDFQKGDIAEGYSVSREKKESFPLTVTSAQKNPTAFYLCASSTSRGRSNQPQHFGDGTRLSIL.